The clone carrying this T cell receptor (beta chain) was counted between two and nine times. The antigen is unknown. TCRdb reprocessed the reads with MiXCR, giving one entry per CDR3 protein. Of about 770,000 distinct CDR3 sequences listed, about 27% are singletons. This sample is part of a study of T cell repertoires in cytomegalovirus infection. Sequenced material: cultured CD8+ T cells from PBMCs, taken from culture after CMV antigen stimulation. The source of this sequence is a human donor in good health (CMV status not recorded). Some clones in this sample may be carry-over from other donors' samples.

The CDR3 region has the DNA TGTGCCAGCACCGACAGTCCAACCTACGAGCAGTACTTC. This codes for CASTDSPTYEQYF. The chain links TRBV12-3 or TRBV12-4 to TRBJ2-7, with D perhaps TRBD1 (5 bases). CDR3 length equals 13 residues. Trimming took 7 bases from V and 2 from J, leaving 12 bases between them.